The 5 T cell receptor beta chains listed next were all sequenced from one sample in a study of cytomegalovirus exposure and HLA in healthy donors. In the PCR, 60 Vbeta and 13 Jbeta primers were used. The table came from immunoSEQ multiplex PCR; TCRdb's copy has only in-frame clones and leaves some out. Of some 120,000 clones in the sample, approximately 83% were seen once. What was sequenced was PBMCs. The receptors derive from a woman aged 40 to 55 in good health and CMV-seropositive.

This clone was detected once. The chain has TRBV13 and TRBJ2-3, with 9 bases matching TRBD2. Germline CDR1 PRHDT, CDR2 FYEKMQ (reference sequence). This CDR3 has 18 amino acids. V was pared by 2 bases and J by 2 bases, with 11 bases of the junction left unmatched. The CDR3 sequence is CASSLRSSGMSITDTQYF. The CDR3 region has the DNA TGTGCCAGCAGCTTAAGGTCTAGCGGGATGTCAATCACAGATACGCAGTATTTT.

Only a few counts were recorded for this clone. This rearrangement joins TRBV27 to TRBJ2-1; maybe TRBD2 (6 bases). V lost 7 bases to trimming and J lost 1 base, with 11 bases between them. The germline CDR1 and CDR2 sequences are MNHEY and SMNVEV (reference sequence). The CDR3 spans 14 residues. The CDR3 loop reads CASKPGGSYNEQFF. The CDR3 nucleotides are TGTGCCAGCAAGCCCGGGGGATCCTACAATGAGCAGTTCTTC.

The rearrangement joins TRBV5-4 to TRBJ1-3, with no clear D. Germline CDR1 and CDR2: SGHNT and YYREEE (reference sequence). This CDR3 is built from 17 residues. Between the trimmed V and J ends, which lost 1 base and 0 bases, there was a span of 14 bases. Written as DNA, the CDR3 is TGTGCCAGCAGCTTGATGGAAATGGGCCTCTCTGGAAACACCATATATTTT. It encodes CASSLMEMGLSGNTIYF.

V gene TRBV19 combines with J gene TRBJ2-1, with a weak D call TRBD2 (6 bases). The CDR3 runs to 15 residues. Deletions cut 3 bases from V and 0 bases from J, with 9 bases between. CDR1 is LNHDA and CDR2 is SQIVND in the germline V gene (reference sequence). CDR3 region: CASSILATSYNEQFF. CDR3 bases: TGTGCCAGTAGTATTCTAGCGACCTCCTACAATGAGCAGTTCTTC.

The chain links TRBV7-2 to TRBJ2-1; 11 bases are a match to TRBD2. CDR1 is SGHTA and CDR2 is FQGNSA in the germline V gene. The CDR3 contains 14 residues. V gave up 11 bases and J gave up 3 bases; unmatched junction bases: 6. CDR3 sequence: CAGGLAGSYNEQFF. DNA of the CDR3: TGTGCCGGCGGACTAGCGGGCAGCTACAATGAGCAGTTCTTC.